This T cell receptor (beta chain) was sequenced during a study of type 1 regulatory T cells. TCRdb passed the reads through MiXCR, listing each CDR3 protein once. The data contain approximately 97,000 distinct CDR3 sequences, about 28% of them singletons. The sample taken for sequencing was CD4+ T cells, either the whole sample or a sorted fraction (not recorded which). The receptor comes from a human donor in good health.

The DNA for the CDR3 is TGTGCCAGCAGGTTTCTAGCGGGAGGGCCCCATGAGCAGTTCTTC. It specifies CASRFLAGGPHEQFF. V and J are TRBV28 and TRBJ2-1, with 12 bases fitting TRBD2. Germline lookup yields CDR1 MDHEN and CDR2 SYDVKM. The CDR3 has 15 residues. J lost 8 bases, V lost 6 bases, and 8 bases had no gene match.